The 30 T cell receptor beta chains in this list originate from one sample, sequenced in a study of cytomegalovirus exposure and HLA in healthy donors. Both 60 Vbeta primers and 13 Jbeta primers went into the PCR. The protocol was immunoSEQ multiplex PCR, while the TCRdb copy is restricted to in-frame clones and leaves out a portion. The sample includes 130,000 or so clones, about 79% of them seen just once. The source material was PBMCs. The receptors shown here come from a woman younger than 30 in good health and CMV-seropositive.

V and J are TRBV4-1 and TRBJ2-2; the match to TRBD1 covers 9 bases. Unmatched junction bases numbered 7, after V lost 1 base and J lost 7 bases. The CDR3 runs 16 residues. Germline V gene lookup returns CDR1 MGHRA and CDR2 YSYEKL. The CDR3 coding sequence is TGCGCCAGCAGCCAAGCCCCGGGACAGGGTAACGGGGAGCTGTTTTTT. Amino acid sequence: CASSQAPGQGNGELFF.

The rearrangement uses TRBV10-1 and TRBJ2-3, with 7 bases fitting TRBD2. Germline lookup yields CDR1 WNHNN and CDR2 SYGVQD (reference sequence). Losses at the gene ends were 2 bases for V and 2 bases for J; bases not matched to a gene: 7. The length of the CDR3 is 16 residues. The CDR3 DNA is TGCGCCAGCAGTGAGGGGACTACCTCGTCCACAGATACGCAGTATTTT. Amino acid sequence: CASSEGTTSSTDTQYF.

Here the CDR3 DNA reads TGTGCCAGCAGTTCCAGGGACAGCTGGAATTCACCCCTCCACTTT. Translation: CASSSRDSWNSPLHF. The chain couples TRBV6-5 to TRBJ1-6; 7 bases map to TRBD1. This CDR3 spans 15 amino acids. Germline CDR1 MNHEY, CDR2 SVGAGI. V shed 4 bases and J 7 bases; nucleotides not matched to a gene: 7.

The chain links TRBV4-1 to TRBJ2-7; 8 bases are shared with TRBD1. CDR1 is MGHRA, CDR2 YSYEKL, per germline. V trimming: 2 bases; J trimming: 2 bases; junction bases outside the gene matches: 2. CDR3 length: 14 residues. CDR3 sequence: CASSQPGQAYEQYF. CDR3 nucleotides: TGCGCCAGCAGCCAACCGGGACAGGCCTACGAGCAGTACTTC.

The V call is TRBV6-1, the J call TRBJ2-2; no clear D. Germline CDR1 reads MNHNS; CDR2 reads SASEGT. The CDR3 spans 14 residues. V was pared by 7 bases and J by 2 bases, with 11 bases between. The CDR3 loop is CASTFEHNTGELFF. CDR3 DNA: TGTGCCAGCACCTTCGAGCATAACACCGGGGAGCTGTTTTTT.

In this sample, this clone turned up a few times. The genes are TRBV11-1 and TRBJ2-3; possibly TRBD1 for D (6 bases). Germline-derived CDR1 and CDR2 are SGHAT and FQDESV (reference sequence). CDR3 length equals 15 residues. The V end lost 5 bases, the J end lost 6 bases, and 18 bases lay between the germline ends. The CDR3 coding sequence is TGTGCCAGCAGCCCTAATATGCAGGGGCCGGATACGCAGTATTTT. It codes for CASSPNMQGPDTQYF.

CDR3 protein: CASSPPGQTNTEAFF. The DNA of the CDR3 is TGTGCCAGCTCACCACCGGGACAGACGAACACTGAAGCTTTCTTT. The gene calls are TRBV18 and TRBJ1-1; TRBD1 matches at 7 bases. V was clipped by 0 bases and J by 1 base; unmatched bases: 2. This CDR3 spans 15 amino acids. Looked up from germline, CDR1 is KGHSH and CDR2 is LQKENI.

This clone was recorded a few times. The J gene is TRBJ2-3, the V gene TRBV25-1; 8 bases match TRBD2. From germline, CDR1 is MGHDK and CDR2 SYGVNS. The trim removed 1 base at V and 3 bases at J, leaving 9 bases unmatched. The CDR3 spans 17 residues. The CDR3 nucleotides read TGTGCCAGCAGTGAATCGGGGGGGGGCCGGAAAACAGATACGCAGTATTTT. Its translation is CASSESGGGRKTDTQYF.

The chain links TRBV14 to TRBJ2-3; 10 bases map to TRBD2. The CDR3 runs to 17 residues. Trimming took 4 bases from V and 5 from J; bases not matched to a gene: 12. Germline V gene data show CDR1 as SGHDN and CDR2 as FVKESK. CDR3 DNA sequence: TGTGCCAGCAGCCCGCGGGGTAGCGGGGGGCATGGAGATACGCAGTATTTT. Encoded protein: CASSPRGSGGHGDTQYF. Full variable domain (remainder filled in from reference TRBV14 and TRBJ2-3): EAGVTQFPSHSVIEKGQTVTLRCDPISGHDNLYWYRRVMGKEIKFLLHFVKESKQDESGMPNNRFLAERTGGTYSTLKVQPAELEDSGVYFCASSPRGSGGHGDTQYFGPGTRLTVL.

V usage is TRBV5-4 and J usage is TRBJ1-5, with D possibly matching TRBD1 (6 bases). Germline V lookup: CDR1 SGHNT, CDR2 YYREEE (reference sequence). The CDR3 runs 13 residues. Trimming cost V 3 bases and J 3 bases, with 7 bases left between them. CDR3 sequence reads: CASSSGVNQPQHF. In nucleotides, the CDR3 is TGTGCCAGCAGCTCAGGGGTCAATCAGCCCCAGCATTTT.

The rearrangement uses TRBV10-1 and TRBJ2-7; D possibly corresponds to TRBD1 (6 bases). The V gene's germline CDR1 is WNHNN and CDR2 SYGVQD (reference sequence). V lost 3 bases and J lost 5, with 11 bases in between. CDR3 size: 13 residues. Written as DNA, the CDR3 is TGCGCCAGCAGTGAAACAGGGAACGACGAGCAGTACTTC. This gives the protein CASSETGNDEQYF.

The V gene is TRBV30, the J gene TRBJ2-5; maybe TRBD1 (6 bases). The V gene lost 4 bases and the J gene lost 7 bases, with 16 bases spanning the gap. This CDR3 spans 13 amino acids. CDR1 and CDR2 from the germline V gene are GTSNPN and SVGIG (reference sequence). The CDR3 DNA sequence: TGTGCCTGGATACAGGGAAGCTTAGGGACCCAGTACTTC. Amino acid sequence: CAWIQGSLGTQYF. Variable domain in full (rest from reference TRBV30 and TRBJ2-5): SQTIHQWPATLVQPVGSPLSLECTVEGTSNPNLYWYRQAAGRGLQLLFYSVGIGQISSEVPQNLSASRPQDRQFILSSKKLLLSDSGFYLCAWIQGSLGTQYFGPGTRLLVL.

The chain carries TRBV27 and TRBJ1-6; TRBD1 matches 8 bases. The CDR3 sequence is 15 residues long. Germline-derived CDR1 and CDR2 are MNHEY and SMNVEV (reference sequence). The V segment lost 5 bases and the J segment 10 bases; nucleotides outside the gene matches: 10. CDR3 in amino acids: CASSLIGQGGSPLHF. The CDR3, as DNA: TGTGCCAGCAGTCTTATTGGACAGGGTGGCTCACCCCTCCACTTT.

The chain is built from TRBV28 and TRBJ1-5, with no clear D. V lost 6 bases, J lost 0 bases, and 12 bases lay in between. CDR1 MDHEN and CDR2 SYDVKM come from the germline V gene. The CDR3 covers 15 residues. CDR3 nucleotide sequence: TGTGCCAGCAGGCAAGAGGCCCTTAGCAATCAGCCCCAGCATTTT. Translation gives CASRQEALSNQPQHF.

This clone was detected only a few times. The J gene is TRBJ1-3, the V gene TRBV15; TRBD1 might be the D (6 bases). Germline CDR1 and CDR2: LNHNV and YYDKDF (reference sequence). The CDR3 totals 15 residues. Trimming shortened V by 5 bases and J by 3 bases, and 14 bases separated the two germline ends. The DNA of the CDR3 is TGTGCCACCAGCTCGGACAGAGGGATTGGAAACACCATATATTTT. This encodes CATSSDRGIGNTIYF.

The V gene is TRBV5-4, the J gene TRBJ2-2, with D unclear. Trimming shortened V by 0 bases and J by 1 base, and 7 bases separated the two germline ends. From germline, CDR1 is SGHNT and CDR2 YYREEE (reference sequence). This CDR3 is built from 15 residues. CDR3 residues: CASSLDSENTGELFF. The CDR3 DNA follows: TGTGCCAGCAGCTTGGACAGTGAGAACACCGGGGAGCTGTTTTTT.

Comment on this clone: This same CDR3 is encoded by further DNA sequences in the sample. V and J are TRBV9 and TRBJ2-1; D not certain. Trimming removed 0 bases from V and 5 bases from J, with 3 bases in between. This CDR3 spans 12 amino acids. The germline V gene encodes CDR1 SGDLS and CDR2 YYNGEE. The CDR3 region is CASSVGDNEQFF. The CDR3 bases are TGTGCCAGCAGCGTAGGAGACAATGAGCAGTTCTTC. The variable domain in full, completed from reference TRBV9 and TRBJ2-1, reads DSGVTQTPKHLITATGQRVTLRCSPRSGDLSVYWYQQSLDQGLQFLIQYYNGEERAKGNILERFSAQQFPDLHSELNLSSLELGDSALYFCASSVGDNEQFFGPGTRLTVL.

V usage is TRBV15 and J usage is TRBJ2-5; weak D call: TRBD2 (5 bases). Germline V gives CDR1 LNHNV, CDR2 YYDKDF (reference sequence). V was trimmed by 1 base and J by 5 bases, leaving 11 bases between them. The CDR3 sequence is 14 residues long. CDR3 nucleotides: TGTGCCACCAGCAGAGGAGGGTCCGGTGAGACCCAGTACTTC. The encoded protein is CATSRGGSGETQYF. The full variable domain, its missing parts supplied by reference TRBV15 and TRBJ2-5, is DAMVIQNPRYQVTQFGKPVTLSCSQTLNHNVMYWYQQKSSQAPKLLFHYYDKDFNNEADTPDNFQSRRPNTSFCFLDIRSPGLGDTAMYLCATSRGGSGETQYFGPGTRLLVL.

The chain is built from TRBV29-1 and TRBJ2-1, with 9 nucleotides matching TRBD2. The CDR3 loop spans 14 amino acids. The V segment lost 7 bases and the J segment 4 bases; nucleotides outside the gene matches: 8. CDR1 and CDR2 from the germline V gene are SQVTM and ANQGSEA. The CDR3 DNA sequence: TGCAGCGAGATGGGCGGGGGGGGTTACAATGAGCAGTTCTTC. Amino acid sequence: CSEMGGGGYNEQFF.

V is TRBV7-6 and J is TRBJ1-2; TRBD1 is a possible D gene (5 bases). The germline V gene encodes CDR1 SGHVS and CDR2 FNYEAQ. The V gene lost 1 base and the J gene lost 8 bases, with 14 bases spanning the gap. CDR3 length equals 14 residues. The DNA for the CDR3 is TGTGCCAGCAGCTTAGAGGGGCGATATGGGGGCTACACCTTC. Protein sequence: CASSLEGRYGGYTF. The whole variable domain, filled in from reference TRBV7-6 and TRBJ1-2, reads GAGVSQSPRYKVTKRGQDVALRCDPISGHVSLYWYRQALGQGPEFLTYFNYEAQQDKSGLPNDRFSAERPEGSISTLTIQRTEQRDSAMYRCASSLEGRYGGYTFGSGTRLTVV.

This chain joins TRBV4-1 and TRBJ1-2, with D uncertain. Germline V gene sequence: CDR1 MGHRA, CDR2 YSYEKL. With 4 bases removed from V and 5 bases from J, the gap between germline ends came to 8 bases. The CDR3 sequence is 12 residues long. The CDR3 protein is CASSLDGYGYTF. CDR3 coding DNA: TGCGCCAGCAGCCTAGACGGGTATGGCTACACCTTC.

The chain uses TRBV10-3 and TRBJ1-3; tentative D call: TRBD1 (6 bases). The V gene lost 3 bases and the J gene lost 4 bases, with 25 bases spanning the gap. Germline values: CDR1 ENHRY, CDR2 SYGVKD. The CDR3 consists of 19 residues. The CDR3 sequence: CAISEFEQGSRIVGNTIYF. Written as DNA, the CDR3 is TGTGCCATCAGTGAATTCGAGCAGGGGTCGCGAATCGTCGGAAACACCATATATTTT.

V usage is TRBV30 and J usage is TRBJ1-6; D not certain. Germline V lookup: CDR1 GTSNPN, CDR2 SVGIG (reference sequence). The germline V and J ends were trimmed by 1 base and 8 bases, with 9 bases remaining between them. This CDR3 region has 13 residues. CDR3 sequence: CAWSAESYSPLHF. CDR3 DNA: TGTGCCTGGAGTGCTGAGTCTTATTCACCCCTCCACTTT.

The genes are TRBV6-5 and TRBJ2-7; 8 positions agree with TRBD1. Losses at the gene ends were 2 bases for V and 2 bases for J; bases not matched to a gene: 8. Per the germline V gene, CDR1 is MNHEY and CDR2 is SVGAGI. The CDR3 contains 16 residues. The CDR3, as DNA: TGTGCCAGCAGTTACACCTGGGACAGGACCACCTACGAGCAGTACTTC. Protein sequence: CASSYTWDRTTYEQYF.

The chain combines TRBV7-2 with TRBJ2-7; 9 bases align to TRBD2. The CDR3 is 15 residues long. Germline CDR1 and CDR2: SGHTA and FQGNSA. J was trimmed by 5 bases and V by 1 base; bases with no gene match: 6. CDR3 sequence: CASSLEAGGPHEQYF. CDR3 nucleotides: TGTGCCAGCAGCTTAGAAGCGGGGGGTCCCCACGAGCAGTACTTC.

V and J are TRBV7-3 and TRBJ2-7, with 7 nucleotides matching TRBD1. This CDR3 has 16 amino acids. V was pared by 2 bases and J by 3 bases, with 10 bases of the junction left unmatched. Germline V CDR1 and CDR2: SGHTA, FQGTGA. The CDR3 spells CASSLVDGTVLYEQYF. Here the CDR3 DNA reads TGTGCCAGCAGCTTAGTGGACGGGACAGTTCTCTACGAGCAGTACTTC.

The rearrangement joins TRBV7-3 to TRBJ2-6, with a possible D match to TRBD1 (6 bases). The CDR3 runs to 18 residues. Trimming pared 5 bases from V and 0 bases from J, leaving 17 bases between. Germline assignment: CDR1 SGHTA and CDR2 FQGTGA. The CDR3 is CASSPHRGQFSGANVLTF. In DNA form, the CDR3 reads TGTGCCAGCAGCCCGCACAGAGGACAGTTCTCTGGGGCCAACGTCCTGACTTTC.

This clone was recorded a few times. J is TRBJ1-1 and V is TRBV6-1, with 9 bases lining up with TRBD1. This CDR3 is 16 amino acids long. The junction had 7 bases not matched to a gene; V was cut back by 4 bases and J by 1 base. CDR1 is MNHNS and CDR2 is SASEGT in the germline V gene. In DNA form, the CDR3 reads TGTGCCAGCAGTGCCTCTCCGGGACAGGGGAACACTGAAGCTTTCTTT. Protein: CASSASPGQGNTEAFF.

The V gene is TRBV10-3, the J gene TRBJ1-3; possible D gene TRBD1, 5 bases. Per the germline V gene, CDR1 is ENHRY and CDR2 is SYGVKD. The V end was cut by 3 bases, the J end by 3 bases, with 12 bases between. This CDR3 spans 15 amino acids. CDR3 bases: TGTGCCATCAGTGAAGGTCAGGGCGGTGGAAACACCATATATTTT. This sequence encodes CAISEGQGGGNTIYF.

The chain links TRBV7-2 to TRBJ2-1, with D tentatively TRBD2 (6 bases). Germline CDR1 is SGHTA and CDR2 is FQGNSA. This CDR3 has 15 residues. V was clipped by 8 bases and J by 0 bases, with 14 bases between them. The CDR3 is CASGSEGTSYNEQFF. The CDR3 DNA reads TGTGCCAGCGGGTCGGAGGGAACCTCCTACAATGAGCAGTTCTTC.